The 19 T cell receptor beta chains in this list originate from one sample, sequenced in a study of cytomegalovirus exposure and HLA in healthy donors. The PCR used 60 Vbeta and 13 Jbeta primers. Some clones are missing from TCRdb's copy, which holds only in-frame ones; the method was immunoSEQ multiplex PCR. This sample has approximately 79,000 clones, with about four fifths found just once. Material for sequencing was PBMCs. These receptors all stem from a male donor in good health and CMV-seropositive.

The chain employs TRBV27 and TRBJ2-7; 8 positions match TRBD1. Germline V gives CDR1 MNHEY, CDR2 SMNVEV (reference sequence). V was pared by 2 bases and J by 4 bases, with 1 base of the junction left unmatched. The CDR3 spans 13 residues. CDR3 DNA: TGTGCCAGCAGTTTAAACAGGGGGTACGAGCAGTACTTC. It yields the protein CASSLNRGYEQYF.

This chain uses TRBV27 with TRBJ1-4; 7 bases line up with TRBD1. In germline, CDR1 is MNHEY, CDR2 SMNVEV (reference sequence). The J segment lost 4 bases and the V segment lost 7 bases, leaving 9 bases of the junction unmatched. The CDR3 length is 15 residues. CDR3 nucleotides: TGTGCCAGCAATTCAGGGGGAAAGGGTAATGAAAAACTGTTTTTT. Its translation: CASNSGGKGNEKLFF.

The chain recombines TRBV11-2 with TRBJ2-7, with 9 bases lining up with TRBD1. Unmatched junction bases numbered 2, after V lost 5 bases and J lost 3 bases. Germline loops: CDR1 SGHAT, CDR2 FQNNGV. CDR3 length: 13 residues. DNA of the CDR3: TGTGCCAGCAGCGCGGGACAGGGCTACGAGCAGTACTTC. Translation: CASSAGQGYEQYF.

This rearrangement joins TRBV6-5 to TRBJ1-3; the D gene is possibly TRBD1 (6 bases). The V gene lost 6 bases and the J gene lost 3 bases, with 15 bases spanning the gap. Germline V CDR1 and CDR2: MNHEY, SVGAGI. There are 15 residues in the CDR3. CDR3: CASSFLRGGGNTIYF. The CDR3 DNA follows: TGTGCCAGCAGCTTCCTCAGGGGTGGTGGAAACACCATATATTTT.

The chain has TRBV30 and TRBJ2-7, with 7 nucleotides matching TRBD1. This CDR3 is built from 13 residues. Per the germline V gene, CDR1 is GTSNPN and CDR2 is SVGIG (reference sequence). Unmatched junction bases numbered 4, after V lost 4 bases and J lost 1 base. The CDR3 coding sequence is TGTGCCTGGATTGGGACAGATTCCTACGAGCAGTACTTC. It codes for CAWIGTDSYEQYF.

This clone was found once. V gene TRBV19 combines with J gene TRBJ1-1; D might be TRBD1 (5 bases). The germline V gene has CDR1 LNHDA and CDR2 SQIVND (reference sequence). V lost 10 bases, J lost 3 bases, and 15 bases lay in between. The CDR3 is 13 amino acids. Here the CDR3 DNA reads TGTGCCACCGGCAGGGCGTGGGACACTGAAGCTTTCTTT. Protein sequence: CATGRAWDTEAFF.

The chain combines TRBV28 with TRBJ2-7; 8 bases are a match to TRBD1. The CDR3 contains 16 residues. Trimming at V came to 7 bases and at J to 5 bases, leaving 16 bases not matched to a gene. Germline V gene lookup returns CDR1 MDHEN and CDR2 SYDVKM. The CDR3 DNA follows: TGTGCCAGCAACACCCCCGGGGACAGGAGGCTGAACGAGCAGTACTTC. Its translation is CASNTPGDRRLNEQYF.

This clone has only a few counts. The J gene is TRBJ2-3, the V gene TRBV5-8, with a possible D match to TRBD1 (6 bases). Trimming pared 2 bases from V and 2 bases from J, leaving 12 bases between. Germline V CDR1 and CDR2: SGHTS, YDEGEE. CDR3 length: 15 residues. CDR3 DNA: TGTGCCAGCAGCTTTTTTGGACAGCACACAGATACGCAGTATTTT. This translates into CASSFFGQHTDTQYF.

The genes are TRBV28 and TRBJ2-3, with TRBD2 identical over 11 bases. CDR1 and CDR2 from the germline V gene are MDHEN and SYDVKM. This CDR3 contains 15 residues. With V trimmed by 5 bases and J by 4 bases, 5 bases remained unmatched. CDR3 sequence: CASSVAGGRSDTQYF. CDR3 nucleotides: TGTGCCAGCAGTGTAGCGGGGGGGCGTTCAGATACGCAGTATTTT.

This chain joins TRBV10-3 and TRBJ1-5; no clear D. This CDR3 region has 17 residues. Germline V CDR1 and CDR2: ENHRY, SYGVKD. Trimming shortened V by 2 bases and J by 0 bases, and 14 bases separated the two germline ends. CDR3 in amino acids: CAISERGFGDSNQPQHF. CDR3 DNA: TGTGCCATCAGTGAGCGAGGGTTCGGGGATAGCAATCAGCCCCAGCATTTT.

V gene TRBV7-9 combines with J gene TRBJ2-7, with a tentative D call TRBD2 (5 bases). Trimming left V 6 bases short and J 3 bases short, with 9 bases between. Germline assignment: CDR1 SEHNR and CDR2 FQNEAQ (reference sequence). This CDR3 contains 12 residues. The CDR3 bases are TGTGCCAGCAGGAACCGGGACTACGAGCAGTACTTC. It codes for CASRNRDYEQYF. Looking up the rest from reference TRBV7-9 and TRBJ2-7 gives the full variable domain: DTGVSQNPRHKITKRGQNVTFRCDPISEHNRLYWYRQTLGQGPEFLTYFQNEAQLEKSRLLSDRFSAERPKGSFSTLEIQRTEQGDSAMYLCASRNRDYEQYFGPGTRLTVT.

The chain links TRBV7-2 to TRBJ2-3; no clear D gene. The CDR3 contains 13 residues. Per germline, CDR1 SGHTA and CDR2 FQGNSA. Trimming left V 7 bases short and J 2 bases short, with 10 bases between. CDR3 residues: CASTSSFTDTQYF. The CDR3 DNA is TGTGCCAGCACCTCCTCTTTCACAGATACGCAGTATTTT.

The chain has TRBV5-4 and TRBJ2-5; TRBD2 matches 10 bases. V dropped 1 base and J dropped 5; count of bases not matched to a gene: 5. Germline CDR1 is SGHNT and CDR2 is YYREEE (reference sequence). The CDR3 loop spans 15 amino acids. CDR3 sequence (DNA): TGTGCCAGCAGCTTGAGTCTAGCGGGAGATGAGACCCAGTACTTC. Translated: CASSLSLAGDETQYF.

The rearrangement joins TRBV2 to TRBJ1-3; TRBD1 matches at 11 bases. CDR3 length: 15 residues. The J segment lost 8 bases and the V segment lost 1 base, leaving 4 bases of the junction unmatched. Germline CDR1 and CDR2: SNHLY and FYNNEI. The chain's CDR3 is CASSEGTGGVDTIYF. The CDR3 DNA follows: TGTGCCAGCAGTGAAGGGACAGGGGGCGTCGACACCATATATTTT.

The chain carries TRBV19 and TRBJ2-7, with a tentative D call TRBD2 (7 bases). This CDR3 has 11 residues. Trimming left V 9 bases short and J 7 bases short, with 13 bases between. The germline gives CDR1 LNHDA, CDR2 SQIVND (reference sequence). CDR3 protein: CASRGAGEQYF. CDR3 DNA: TGTGCCAGCCGGGGGGCCGGGGAGCAGTACTTC.

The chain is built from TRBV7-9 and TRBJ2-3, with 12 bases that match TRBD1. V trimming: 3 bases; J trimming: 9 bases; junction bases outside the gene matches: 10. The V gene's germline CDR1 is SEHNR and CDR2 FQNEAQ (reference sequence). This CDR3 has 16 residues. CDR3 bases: TGTGCCAGCAGCTTCCCTCCGGGACAGGGGGCCGAAACGCAGTATTTT. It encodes CASSFPPGQGAETQYF. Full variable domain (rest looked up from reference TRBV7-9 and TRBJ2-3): DTGVSQNPRHKITKRGQNVTFRCDPISEHNRLYWYRQTLGQGPEFLTYFQNEAQLEKSRLLSDRFSAERPKGSFSTLEIQRTEQGDSAMYLCASSFPPGQGAETQYFGPGTRLTVL.

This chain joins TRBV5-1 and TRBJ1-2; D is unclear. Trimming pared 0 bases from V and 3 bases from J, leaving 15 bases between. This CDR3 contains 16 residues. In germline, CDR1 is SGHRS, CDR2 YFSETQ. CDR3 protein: CASSLGLKGAYYGYTF. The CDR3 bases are TGCGCCAGCAGCTTGGGCTTGAAAGGAGCTTACTATGGCTACACCTTC.

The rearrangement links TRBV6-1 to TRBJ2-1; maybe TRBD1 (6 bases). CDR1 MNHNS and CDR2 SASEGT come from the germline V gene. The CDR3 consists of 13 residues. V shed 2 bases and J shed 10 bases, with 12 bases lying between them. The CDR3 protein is CASSENGGGEQFF. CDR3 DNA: TGTGCCAGCAGTGAAAATGGTGGGGGCGAGCAGTTCTTC.

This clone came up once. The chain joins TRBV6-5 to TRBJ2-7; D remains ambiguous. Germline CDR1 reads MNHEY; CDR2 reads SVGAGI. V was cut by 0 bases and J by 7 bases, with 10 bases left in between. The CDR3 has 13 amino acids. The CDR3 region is CASSYSPVREQYF. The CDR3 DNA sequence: TGTGCCAGCAGTTACTCTCCAGTCAGGGAGCAGTACTTC.